These 13 T cell receptor beta chains were all obtained from the same sample, sequenced in a study of T cell repertoires in cytomegalovirus infection. Their target antigens are unknown. TCRdb reprocessed the reads via MiXCR and lists one record per CDR3 protein. The table shows some 500,000 distinct CDR3 sequences, with approximately 40% occurring only once. The sample was cultured PBMCs, taken from culture after CMV antigen stimulation. Receptors were obtained from a human donor in good health (CMV status not recorded). Some clones in this sample may be carry-over from other donors' samples.

Only a few counts were recorded for this clonotype. V is TRBV7-1 and J is TRBJ1-4; no clear D. TRBV7-1 is placed among ORFs of uncertain function. Trimming shortened V by 6 bases and J by 0 bases, and 14 bases separated the two germline ends. CDR3 size: 16 residues. This CDR3 is CASRSREGATNEKLFF. The CDR3 DNA reads as TGTGCCAGCAGGTCACGGGAGGGCGCAACTAATGAAAAACTGTTTTTT.

The rearrangement uses TRBV7-4 and TRBJ1-6, with TRBD1 matching over 8 bases. The CDR3 sequence is 14 residues long. CDR1 and CDR2 from the germline V gene are SGHVT and SQSDAQ. V trimming: 2 bases; J trimming: 8 bases; junction bases outside the gene matches: 2. Written as DNA, the CDR3 is TGTGCCAGCAGCTTACGACAGGGGTATTCACCCCTCCACTTT. It is translated as CASSLRQGYSPLHF.

This clonotype was picked up a small number of times. CDR3: CASSYSGRPAFTDTQYF. The CDR3 DNA reads TGTGCCAGCAGTTACTCGGGCAGGCCAGCCTTCACAGATACGCAGTATTTT. V gene TRBV6-2 or TRBV6-3 combines with J gene TRBJ2-3, with D hard to call. The CDR3 is made up of 17 amino acids. Germline CDR1 is MNHEY and CDR2 is SVGEGT. V was clipped by 0 bases and J by 2 bases, with 15 bases between them.

CDR3 in amino acids: CASSVARQGVPYNSPLHF. As DNA, the CDR3 is TGTGCCAGCAGCGTAGCTCGCCAGGGTGTTCCCTATAATTCACCCCTCCACTTT. This sequence joins TRBV9 and TRBJ1-6; D is perhaps TRBD1 (5 bases). The V end was cut by 0 bases, the J end by 2 bases, with 15 bases between. The CDR3 runs to 18 residues. Germline CDR1 and CDR2: SGDLS and YYNGEE.

This chain connects TRBV18 to TRBJ1-5, with unresolved D. This CDR3 has 15 amino acids. Germline V CDR1 and CDR2: KGHSH, LQKENI. V shed 3 bases and J shed 4 bases, with 13 bases lying between them. CDR3 coding DNA: TGTGCCAGCTCACCCGTCGTAGGTGTAAATCAGCCCCAGCATTTT. It yields the protein CASSPVVGVNQPQHF.

This clonotype has a handful of counts. The chain joins TRBV4-2 to TRBJ2-7; 8 bases align to TRBD2. Looked up from germline, CDR1 is LGHNA and CDR2 is YNFKEQ. This CDR3 spans 16 amino acids. After removal of 1 base from V and 2 bases from J, the junction contained 7 bases not matched to a gene. The CDR3 loop is CASSQGAGRAAYEQYF. DNA for the CDR3: TGTGCCAGCAGCCAAGGAGCCGGGAGGGCCGCCTACGAGCAGTACTTC.

The genes are TRBV18 and TRBJ2-7; the match to TRBD1 covers 11 bases. CDR1 and CDR2 (germline): KGHSH, LQKENI. This CDR3 has 15 residues. J was trimmed by 2 bases and V by 3 bases; bases with no gene match: 3. The CDR3 here is CASSPRGQGAYEQYF. The CDR3 DNA reads as TGTGCCAGCTCACCTAGGGGACAGGGGGCCTACGAGCAGTACTTC.

This clonotype was counted once. This rearrangement joins TRBV27 to TRBJ2-3, with D possibly matching TRBD2 (7 bases). Per germline, CDR1 MNHEY and CDR2 SMNVEV (reference sequence). This CDR3 comprises 14 residues. V lost 4 bases to trimming and J lost 5 bases, with 13 bases between them. CDR3 nucleotide sequence: TGTGCCAGCAGTTCCACGGGGGGCCAAGATACGCAGTATTTT. Its protein is CASSSTGGQDTQYF.

The gene calls are TRBV6-8 and TRBJ1-2, with D perhaps matching TRBD1 (5 bases). Germline-derived CDR1 and CDR2 are MNHGY and SAAAGT. The CDR3 spans 14 residues. Trimming pared 5 bases from V and 0 bases from J, leaving 10 bases between. CDR3 residues: CASSRQTANYGYTF. CDR3 DNA: TGTGCCAGCAGTAGACAGACGGCTAACTATGGCTACACCTTC.

This clonotype was seen repeatedly, ten times or more. The V and J genes are TRBV7-8 and TRBJ1-2, with D perhaps matching TRBD1 (5 bases). The CDR3 totals 18 residues. V was shortened by 5 bases and J by 0 bases, with 22 bases between the two germline ends. Germline V lookup: CDR1 SGHVS, CDR2 FQNEAQ. The CDR3 nucleotides are TGTGCCAGCAGCACCCGTCGGGGGGTGATACCATCTAACTATGGCTACACCTTC. Translated: CASSTRRGVIPSNYGYTF. Filled out from reference TRBV7-8 and TRBJ1-2, the complete variable domain reads GAGVSQSPRYKVAKRGQDVALRCDPISGHVSLFWYQQALGQGPEFLTYFQNEAQLDKSGLPSDRFFAERPEGSVSTLKIQRTQQEDSAVYLCASSTRRGVIPSNYGYTFGSGTRLTVV.

This clonotype was found a few times. The V and J genes are TRBV12-3 or TRBV12-4 and TRBJ1-4, with D unclear. Between the trimmed V and J ends, which lost 7 bases and 6 bases, there was a span of 12 bases. The CDR3 contains 13 residues. The CDR3 reads CASTPWLDEKLFF. As DNA, the CDR3 is TGTGCCAGCACCCCATGGTTGGATGAAAAACTGTTTTTT.

The rearrangement uses TRBV6-5 and TRBJ2-5; D remains unclear. Germline CDR1 MNHEY, CDR2 SVGAGI. The V gene lost 7 bases and the J gene lost 0 bases, with 3 bases spanning the gap. The CDR3 length is 11 residues. CDR3 sequence (DNA): TGTGCCAGCAACTACCAAGAGACCCAGTACTTC. Its protein is CASNYQETQYF.

The chain joins TRBV7-9 to TRBJ1-6; unclear D gene. Trimming stripped 3 bases from V and 0 bases from J, with 6 bases between. Germline V lookup: CDR1 SEHNR, CDR2 FQNEAQ (reference sequence). CDR3 length: 15 residues. CDR3 residues: CASSFGNSYNSPLHF. CDR3 in DNA: TGTGCCAGCAGCTTCGGGAACTCCTATAATTCACCCCTCCACTTT. Filled out from reference TRBV7-9 and TRBJ1-6, the complete variable domain reads DTGVSQNPRHKITKRGQNVTFRCDPISEHNRLYWYRQTLGQGPEFLTYFQNEAQLEKSRLLSDRFSAERPKGSFSTLEIQRTEQGDSAMYLCASSFGNSYNSPLHFGNGTRLTVT.